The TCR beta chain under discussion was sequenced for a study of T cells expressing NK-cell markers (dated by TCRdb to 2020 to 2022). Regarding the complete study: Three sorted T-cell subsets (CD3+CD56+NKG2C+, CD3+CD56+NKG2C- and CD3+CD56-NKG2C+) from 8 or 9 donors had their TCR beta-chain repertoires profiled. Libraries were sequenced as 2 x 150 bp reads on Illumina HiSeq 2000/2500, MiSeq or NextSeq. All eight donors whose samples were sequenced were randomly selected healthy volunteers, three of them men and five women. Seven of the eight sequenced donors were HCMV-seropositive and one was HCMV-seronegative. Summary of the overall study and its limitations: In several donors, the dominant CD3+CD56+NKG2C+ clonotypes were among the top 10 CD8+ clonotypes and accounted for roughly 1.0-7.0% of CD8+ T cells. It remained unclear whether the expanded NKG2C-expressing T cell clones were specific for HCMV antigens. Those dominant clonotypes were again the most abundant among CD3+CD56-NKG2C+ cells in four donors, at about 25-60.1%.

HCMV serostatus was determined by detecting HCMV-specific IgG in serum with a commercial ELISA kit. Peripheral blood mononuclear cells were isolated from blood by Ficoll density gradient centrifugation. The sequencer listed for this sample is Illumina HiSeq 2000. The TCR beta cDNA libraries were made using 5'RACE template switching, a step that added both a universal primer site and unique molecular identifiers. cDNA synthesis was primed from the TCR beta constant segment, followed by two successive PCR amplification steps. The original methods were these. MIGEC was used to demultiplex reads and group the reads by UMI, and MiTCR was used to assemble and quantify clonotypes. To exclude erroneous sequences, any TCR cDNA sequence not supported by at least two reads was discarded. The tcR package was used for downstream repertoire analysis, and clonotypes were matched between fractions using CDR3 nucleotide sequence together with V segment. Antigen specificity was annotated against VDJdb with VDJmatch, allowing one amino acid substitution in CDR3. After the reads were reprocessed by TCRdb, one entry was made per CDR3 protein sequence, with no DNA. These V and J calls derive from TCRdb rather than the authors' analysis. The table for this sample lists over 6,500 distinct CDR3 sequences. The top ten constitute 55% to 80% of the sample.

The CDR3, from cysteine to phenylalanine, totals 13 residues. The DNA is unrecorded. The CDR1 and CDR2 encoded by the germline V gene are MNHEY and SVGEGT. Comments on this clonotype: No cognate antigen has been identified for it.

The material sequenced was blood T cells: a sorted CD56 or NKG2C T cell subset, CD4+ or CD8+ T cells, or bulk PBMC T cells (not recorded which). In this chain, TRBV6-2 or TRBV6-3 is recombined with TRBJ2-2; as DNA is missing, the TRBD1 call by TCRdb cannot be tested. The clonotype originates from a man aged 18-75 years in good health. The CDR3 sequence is CASNTRETGELFF.